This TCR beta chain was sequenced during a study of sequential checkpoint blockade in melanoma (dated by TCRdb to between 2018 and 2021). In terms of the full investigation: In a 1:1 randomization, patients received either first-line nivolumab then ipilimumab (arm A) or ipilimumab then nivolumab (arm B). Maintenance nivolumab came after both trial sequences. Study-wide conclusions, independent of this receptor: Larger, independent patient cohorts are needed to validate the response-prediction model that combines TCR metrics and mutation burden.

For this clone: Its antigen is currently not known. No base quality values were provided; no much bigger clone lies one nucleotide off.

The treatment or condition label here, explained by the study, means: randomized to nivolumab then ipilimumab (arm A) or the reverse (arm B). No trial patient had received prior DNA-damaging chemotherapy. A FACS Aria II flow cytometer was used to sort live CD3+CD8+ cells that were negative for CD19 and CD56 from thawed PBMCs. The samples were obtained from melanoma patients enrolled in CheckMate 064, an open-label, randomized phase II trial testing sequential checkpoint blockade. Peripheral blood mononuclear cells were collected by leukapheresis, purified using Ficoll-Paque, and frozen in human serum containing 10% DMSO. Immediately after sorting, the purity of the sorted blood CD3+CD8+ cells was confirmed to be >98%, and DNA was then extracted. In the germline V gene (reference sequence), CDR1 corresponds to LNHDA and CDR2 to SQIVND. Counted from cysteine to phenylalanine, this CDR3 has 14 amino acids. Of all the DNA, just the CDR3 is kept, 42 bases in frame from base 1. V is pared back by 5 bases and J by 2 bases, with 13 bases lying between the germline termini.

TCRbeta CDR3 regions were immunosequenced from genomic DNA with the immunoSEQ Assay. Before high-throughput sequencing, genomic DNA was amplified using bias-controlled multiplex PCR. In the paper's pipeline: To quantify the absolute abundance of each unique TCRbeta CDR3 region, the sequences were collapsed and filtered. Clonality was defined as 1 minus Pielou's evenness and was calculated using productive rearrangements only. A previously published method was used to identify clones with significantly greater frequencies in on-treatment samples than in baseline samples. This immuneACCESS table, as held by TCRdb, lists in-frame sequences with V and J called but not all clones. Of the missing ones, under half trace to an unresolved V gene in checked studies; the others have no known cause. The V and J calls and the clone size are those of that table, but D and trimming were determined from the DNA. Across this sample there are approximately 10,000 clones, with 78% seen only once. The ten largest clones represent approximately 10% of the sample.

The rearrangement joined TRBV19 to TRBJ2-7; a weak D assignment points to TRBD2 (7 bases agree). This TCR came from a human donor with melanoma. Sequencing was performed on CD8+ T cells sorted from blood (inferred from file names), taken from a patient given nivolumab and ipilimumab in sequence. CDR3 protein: CASSPSGGTYEQYF. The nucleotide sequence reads TGTGCCAGTAGTCCCTCGGGGGGCACCTACGAGCAGTACTTC.